This T cell receptor beta chain was retrieved from a study of T cells expressing NK-cell markers. For each CDR3 protein, TCRdb gives one entry from its re-call of the 5' RACE reads, without DNA. This sample contains approximately 380,000 distinct CDR3 sequences. CDR3 size: 14 residues. The germline V gene encodes CDR1 SQVTM and CDR2 ANQGSEA. The origin of this receptor is a man aged 18 to 69 in good health. The chain links TRBV29-1 to TRBJ2-5; TCRdb names TRBD2, which stays unverified in the absence of DNA. The material sequenced was blood T cells: a sorted CD56 or NKG2C T cell subset, CD4+ or CD8+ T cells, or bulk PBMC T cells (not recorded which). The CDR3 sequence: CSVEVASGKETQYF.